Listed here are 2 T cell receptor beta chains from one sample, sequenced in a study of T-cell reconstitution after alpha-beta-depleted transplantation in children. For TCRbeta, the library was prepared with unique molecular identifiers. TCRdb ran MiXCR on the PCR reads and lists one entry per CDR3 protein. The sample comprises around 580,000 distinct CDR3 sequences, 25% to 30% of which are singletons, and less than 40% rests with the top ten. The source was PBMCs, collected before TCRalphabeta/CD19-depleted stem cell transplant. These receptor sequences come from a boy under three years old with Wiskott-Aldrich syndrome, due to receive a stem cell transplant.

The DNA of the CDR3 is TGCAGTGCTAAGGGACAGGGGTCCTACAATGAGCAGTTCTTC. Translating gives CSAKGQGSYNEQFF. The rearrangement links TRBV20-1 to TRBJ2-1; 10 bases agree with TRBD1. Germline-derived CDR1 and CDR2 are DFQATT and SNEGSKA (reference sequence). This CDR3 region has 14 residues. J was trimmed by 1 base and V by 4 bases; bases with no gene match: 1.

The rearrangement joins TRBV7-9 to TRBJ2-1; D is ambiguous. Germline V gives CDR1 SEHNR, CDR2 FQNEAQ (reference sequence). The V gene lost 8 bases and the J gene lost 7 bases, with 15 bases spanning the gap. This CDR3 has 13 residues. The CDR3 reads CASGDMRSNEQFF. The CDR3 region has the DNA TGTGCCAGCGGGGATATGCGGTCTAATGAGCAGTTCTTC.